The 9 T cell receptor beta chains below were found in one sample sequenced in a study of siplizumab effects on memory and regulatory T cells (dated by TCRdb to the late 2010s). Library preparation employed the immunoSEQ multiplex PCR assay. TCRdb's version of the immuneACCESS table is confined to in-frame rearrangements and falls short of the full clone set. An unresolved V gene accounts for under half of the shortfall where checked; the remainder is of unknown origin. The sample contains about 52,000 clones, 95% to 97% of them found a single time. The ten largest clonotypes hold 0.5% to 0.7% of the sample. Sequenced: naive CD4+ T cells sorted from blood. This sample's cell subset or site label indicates: unstimulated naive T cells. These receptors all come from a human donor in good health.

V and J are TRBV5-1 and TRBJ2-1; TRBD2 agrees at 13 bases. V dropped 0 bases and J dropped 8; count of bases not matched to a gene: 8. The CDR3 has 17 amino acids. Germline lookup yields CDR1 SGHRS and CDR2 YFSETQ. The DNA of the CDR3 is TGCGCCAGCAGCTTGGCAAGGACTAGCGGGAGTACGGATGAGCAGTTCTTC. Residues: CASSLARTSGSTDEQFF.

This sequence joins TRBV5-4 and TRBJ1-1; D gene uncertain. The germline gives CDR1 SGHNT, CDR2 YYREEE (reference sequence). The V end was cut by 0 bases, the J end by 1 base, with 10 bases between. The CDR3 has 15 amino acids. The CDR3 sequence is CASSLVGRQNTEAFF. CDR3 nucleotide sequence: TGTGCCAGCAGCTTGGTCGGACGGCAGAACACTGAAGCTTTCTTT. The variable domain in full, completed from reference TRBV5-4 and TRBJ1-1, reads ETGVTQSPTHLIKTRGQQVTLRCSSQSGHNTVSWYQQALGQGPQFIFQYYREEENGRGNFPPRFSGLQFPNYSSELNVNALELDDSALYLCASSLVGRQNTEAFFGQGTRLTVV.

The rearrangement links TRBV19 to TRBJ2-1, with D unclear. V shed 5 bases and J shed 0 bases, with 11 bases lying between them. The germline CDR1 and CDR2 sequences are LNHDA and SQIVND (reference sequence). There are 15 residues in the CDR3. Here the CDR3 reads CASSLRGDSYNEQFF. The CDR3 bases are TGTGCCAGTAGTCTACGAGGCGACTCCTACAATGAGCAGTTCTTC. Using reference TRBV19 and TRBJ2-1 for the parts outside the CDR3, the full variable domain is DGGITQSPKYLFRKEGQNVTLSCEQNLNHDAMYWYRQDPGQGLRLIYYSQIVNDFQKGDIAEGYSVSREKKESFPLTVTSAQKNPTAFYLCASSLRGDSYNEQFFGPGTRLTVL.

V usage is TRBV13 and J usage is TRBJ2-5; D call uncertain. This CDR3 has 11 amino acids. The V end was cut by 5 bases, the J end by 5 bases, with 6 bases between. Germline assignment: CDR1 PRHDT and CDR2 FYEKMQ (reference sequence). The CDR3 DNA is TGTGCCAGCAGCACATCCGAGACCCAGTACTTC. Translated, it gives CASSTSETQYF.

This chain connects TRBV2 to TRBJ2-5, with a tentative D call TRBD1 (5 bases). The CDR3 runs to 13 residues. The germline CDR1 and CDR2 sequences are SNHLY and FYNNEI. The V and J ends lost 5 bases and 2 bases respectively, with 9 bases between them. The CDR3 DNA sequence: TGTGCCAGCAGTTATGACAGACAAGAGACCCAGTACTTC. Translation: CASSYDRQETQYF.

The V gene is TRBV20-1, the J gene TRBJ1-5, with D unresolved. This CDR3 has 11 amino acids. Trimming pared 5 bases from V and 7 bases from J, leaving 9 bases between. CDR1 DFQATT and CDR2 SNEGSKA come from the germline V gene (reference sequence). In DNA, the CDR3 is TGCAGTGCTCAAAATCACCAGCCCCAGCATTTT. This sequence encodes CSAQNHQPQHF.

This chain connects TRBV19 to TRBJ1-1; a possible D gene is TRBD1 (6 bases). From germline, CDR1 is LNHDA and CDR2 SQIVND (reference sequence). The CDR3 loop spans 15 amino acids. V lost 4 bases and J 1 base, leaving 13 bases between the germline ends. CDR3 amino acids: CASSTRTERNTEAFF. CDR3 DNA: TGTGCCAGTAGTACCCGGACAGAACGGAACACTGAAGCTTTCTTT.

The chain carries TRBV6-5 and TRBJ2-7; D gene uncertain. With 2 bases removed from V and 0 bases from J, the gap between germline ends came to 11 bases. The CDR3 loop spans 15 amino acids. CDR1 is MNHEY, CDR2 SVGAGI, per germline. The CDR3 spells CASSYVDGGSYEQYF. CDR3 bases: TGTGCCAGCAGTTACGTGGACGGCGGCTCCTACGAGCAGTACTTC.

V is TRBV29-1 and J is TRBJ2-5, with D maybe TRBD1 (5 bases). This CDR3 contains 13 residues. Germline lookup yields CDR1 SQVTM and CDR2 ANQGSEA. V was cut by 3 bases and J by 5 bases, with 13 bases left in between. The CDR3 coding sequence is TGCAGCGTTGATAGGCAGGGTGGGGAGACCCAGTACTTC. Translation gives CSVDRQGGETQYF.